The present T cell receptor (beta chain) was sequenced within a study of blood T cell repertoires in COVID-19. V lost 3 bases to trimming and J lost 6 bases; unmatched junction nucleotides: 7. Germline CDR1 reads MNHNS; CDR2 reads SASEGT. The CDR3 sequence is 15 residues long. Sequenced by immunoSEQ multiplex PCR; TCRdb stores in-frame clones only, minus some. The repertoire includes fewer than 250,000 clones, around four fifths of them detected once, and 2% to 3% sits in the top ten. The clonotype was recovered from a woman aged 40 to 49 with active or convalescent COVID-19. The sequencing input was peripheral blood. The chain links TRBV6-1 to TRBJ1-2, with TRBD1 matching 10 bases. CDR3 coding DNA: TGTGCCAGCAGTGAGCTCGGGACAGGGGATCATGGCTACACCTTC. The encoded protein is CASSELGTGDHGYTF.